This T cell receptor (beta chain) came from a study of blood T cell repertoires in COVID-19. Overall study: Samples taken during acute and convalescent COVID-19 were collected in the United States, Italy and Spain. Sources were T cells, B-cell-depleted T cells, or PBMCs; the material itself was cDNA or gDNA.

While infection was still active, Seattle patients were enrolled and then followed longitudinally. CDR1 and CDR2 from the germline V gene are LNHDA and SQIVND (reference sequence). There are 14 residues in the CDR3. The V end was cut by 3 bases, the J end by 6 bases, with 12 bases between. Original analysis: The assay estimated nucleated cells by amplifying reference gene primers. Clones were read by immunoSEQ multiplex PCR, and TCRdb kept only the in-frame ones, dropping some. V, J and clone size are taken as reported in that table, and D and trimming were inferred from the DNA itself. The sample lists a few hundred thousand clones, around nine tenths occurring once.

The clonotype comes from a man aged 18 to 29 with COVID-19, enrolled during active disease. The genes are TRBV19 and TRBJ2-1; D is unresolved. Sequencing input: peripheral blood. Here the CDR3 reads CASSIRIIGNEQFF. In nucleotides, the CDR3 is TGTGCCAGTAGTATCAGGATTATAGGCAATGAGCAGTTCTTC.